What follows describes a single T cell receptor beta chain. Germline V lookup: CDR1 GTSNPN, CDR2 SVGIG (reference sequence). The junction had 3 bases not matched to a gene; V was cut back by 8 bases and J by 3 bases. This CDR3 has 12 amino acids. The data are from a study of blood T cell repertoires in COVID-19. Study-level information: There were acute and convalescent COVID-19 samples, and they came from the United States, Italy and Spain.

The method was immunoSEQ multiplex PCR; TCRdb's version includes in-frame clones alone and lacks a portion of them. Of 120,000 or so clones detected, 80% to 90% appear once; the ten largest clones hold just under 30%. The rearrangement links TRBV30 to TRBJ2-5; TRBD1 matches 10 bases. This clonotype was obtained from a woman aged 70-85 years with acute or convalescent COVID-19. Sequenced sample: peripheral blood. CDR3 region: CAGTGVEETQYF. Written as DNA, the CDR3 is TGTGCCGGGACAGGGGTTGAAGAGACCCAGTACTTC.